This T cell receptor beta chain was identified during a study of blood T cell repertoires in COVID-19. This CDR3 has 17 amino acids. V gave up 4 bases and J gave up 6 bases, with 22 bases separating them. Germline values: CDR1 MGHRA, CDR2 YSYEKL. Produced via immunoSEQ multiplex PCR; TCRdb's table is partial and in-frame only. The data hold 120,000 or so clones, with around 91% observed a single time. The chain carries TRBV4-1 and TRBJ1-5; D is undetermined. The receptor was isolated from a woman between 55 and 75 years old with COVID-19, enrolled during active disease. The sample consisted of peripheral blood. The CDR3 DNA sequence: TGCGCCAGCAGCCTCTACACTCCGAGGGATCAAACTCAGCCCCAGCATTTT. This encodes CASSLYTPRDQTQPQHF.